The 26 T cell receptor beta chains below all came from one sample that was sequenced in a study of CD8 T cells in Susac syndrome. An input of roughly 0.45 to 1 ug of RNA was subjected to reverse transcription using random hexamers. Each CDR3 protein is one row after TCRdb ran MiXCR on the immunoSEQ multiplex PCR reads. Altogether a few hundred thousand distinct CDR3 sequences are present, about 85% being singletons, with the ten largest covering around 0.12%. Sequencing was carried out using CD8+ T cells from PBMCs. The origin of the receptors is a human donor with multiple sclerosis.

This CDR3 is CSARETGGRIEQFF. The CDR3 bases are TGCAGTGCTAGGGAGACAGGGGGCAGAATTGAGCAGTTCTTC. This chain connects TRBV20-1 to TRBJ2-1, with 10 positions matching TRBD1. The CDR3 runs to 14 residues. Germline CDR1 is DFQATT and CDR2 is SNEGSKA (reference sequence). The V and J ends lost 3 bases and 9 bases, in that order; junction bases with no gene match: 8.

The chain combines TRBV7-3 with TRBJ2-6; the D gene is possibly TRBD2 (6 bases). V was trimmed by 3 bases and J by 0 bases, leaving 21 bases between them. Germline lookup yields CDR1 SGHTA and CDR2 FQGTGA. The CDR3 is 20 amino acids. The DNA for the CDR3 is TGTGCCAGCAGCTTCTCACATCGGGACTGGGACCACTCTGGGGCCAACGTCCTGACTTTC. Translated, it gives CASSFSHRDWDHSGANVLTF.

The rearrangement joins TRBV3-1 to TRBJ2-2; D is ambiguous. The ends were cut back, 1 base at V and 2 bases at J, with 14 bases in the middle. The CDR3 contains 17 residues. CDR1 is LGHDT and CDR2 is YNNKEL in the germline V gene (reference sequence). CDR3 in amino acids: CASSQVGRKSNTGELFF. Here the CDR3 DNA reads TGTGCCAGCAGCCAAGTGGGCAGGAAGAGTAACACCGGGGAGCTGTTTTTT.

The chain combines TRBV10-3 with TRBJ1-2, with TRBD1 identical over 7 bases. Per the germline V gene, CDR1 is ENHRY and CDR2 is SYGVKD. The CDR3 totals 17 residues. Trimming at V came to 0 bases and at J to 2 bases, leaving 9 bases not matched to a gene. CDR3 protein: CAISESDERQGNYGYTF. CDR3 DNA: TGTGCCATCAGTGAGTCGGACGAACGACAGGGAAACTATGGCTACACCTTC.

The chain couples TRBV7-9 to TRBJ2-3; 10 positions match TRBD2. CDR3 length: 19 residues. The germline CDR1 and CDR2 sequences are SEHNR and FQNEAQ (reference sequence). The ends lost 3 bases at V and 1 base at J; junction bases unmatched: 13. The CDR3 loop reads CASSFPLLPSGSGTDTQYF. The DNA for the CDR3 is TGTGCCAGCAGCTTCCCTCTTCTCCCTAGCGGGAGCGGCACAGATACGCAGTATTTT.

Only one count was recorded for this clonotype. The chain joins TRBV7-9 to TRBJ2-3; 9 bases fit TRBD2. The J segment lost 5 bases and the V segment lost 2 bases, leaving 5 bases of the junction unmatched. Germline-derived CDR1 and CDR2 are SEHNR and FQNEAQ (reference sequence). The CDR3 is 15 residues long. The CDR3 coding sequence is TGTGCCAGCAGCTTACGGCGGGAGGGCTTAGATACGCAGTATTTT. It yields the protein CASSLRREGLDTQYF.

The rearrangement links TRBV23-1 to TRBJ2-7, with TRBD2 identical over 8 bases. TRBV23-1 is given ORF status, its function remaining uncertain. The V gene end was trimmed by 4 bases and the J gene end by 7 bases; junction bases not matched to a gene: 9. The CDR3 extends over 14 amino acids. CDR3 protein: CASSPVAGTLEQYF. CDR3 sequence (DNA): TGCGCCAGCAGTCCAGTAGCGGGAACCCTAGAGCAGTACTTC.

In this sample, this clonotype turned up a few times. This rearrangement joins TRBV19 to TRBJ2-5; D gene unclear. This CDR3 comprises 10 residues. Germline values: CDR1 LNHDA, CDR2 SQIVND (reference sequence). Between the trimmed V and J ends, which lost 7 bases and 5 bases, there was a span of 5 bases. CDR3 in amino acids: CASTMETQYF. Written as DNA, the CDR3 is TGTGCCAGTACCATGGAGACCCAGTACTTC.

This clonotype turned up a few times. This chain uses TRBV19 with TRBJ2-7, with a possible D match to TRBD1 (5 bases). V dropped 6 bases and J dropped 2 bases, with 14 bases sitting between them. The CDR3 is made up of 14 amino acids. CDR1 and CDR2 (germline): LNHDA, SQIVND (reference sequence). The CDR3 protein is CASSFLDSPYEQYF. The CDR3 DNA sequence: TGTGCCAGTAGCTTCCTTGACAGCCCCTACGAGCAGTACTTC.

The J gene is TRBJ2-1, the V gene TRBV9; D is possibly TRBD1 or TRBD2 (5 bases each). The CDR3 runs 16 residues. The V gene's germline CDR1 is SGDLS and CDR2 YYNGEE. V dropped 0 bases and J dropped 0 bases, with 10 bases sitting between them. CDR3 in DNA: TGTGCCAGCAGCGTAGATGGGGGTGACTCCTACAATGAGCAGTTCTTC. The encoded protein is CASSVDGGDSYNEQFF.

The chain links TRBV29-1 to TRBJ2-5; no definite D call. V lost 6 bases, J lost 5 bases, and 16 bases lay in between. The germline V gene encodes CDR1 SQVTM and CDR2 ANQGSEA. This CDR3 is 13 amino acids long. The CDR3 DNA follows: TGCAGCGTCCCCCCGCCCACCGGGGAGACCCAGTACTTC. It codes for CSVPPPTGETQYF.

This chain's CDR3 is CASIQPTGQGRRAFF. CDR3 bases: TGTGCCAGCATCCAACCGACAGGGCAGGGGAGGAGAGCTTTCTTT. The J gene is TRBJ1-1, the V gene TRBV7-9; TRBD1 agrees at 7 bases. The germline V gene has CDR1 SEHNR and CDR2 FQNEAQ (reference sequence). The CDR3 totals 15 residues. Trimming took 7 bases from V and 10 from J; bases not matched to a gene: 18.

The V call is TRBV15, the J call TRBJ2-1; 15 bases match TRBD2. Germline V gene lookup returns CDR1 LNHNV and CDR2 YYDKDF (reference sequence). The CDR3 contains 17 residues. J was trimmed by 6 bases and V by 0 bases; bases with no gene match: 3. The CDR3 sequence is CATSRDSGLAGGNEQFF. The CDR3, as DNA: TGTGCCACCAGCAGAGATTCGGGACTAGCGGGAGGCAATGAGCAGTTCTTC.

This sequence joins TRBV28 and TRBJ1-3; D is ambiguous. The V and J ends lost 4 bases and 4 bases respectively, with 5 bases between them. This CDR3 region has 12 residues. Germline lookup yields CDR1 MDHEN and CDR2 SYDVKM. The CDR3 protein is CASSYGGNTIYF. The CDR3 bases are TGTGCCAGCAGTTATGGGGGAAACACCATATATTTT.

The count of this clonotype is one. The chain employs TRBV7-3 and TRBJ2-7; TRBD1 matches 8 bases. The V gene's germline CDR1 is SGHTA and CDR2 FQGTGA. The trim removed 2 bases at V and 5 bases at J, leaving 8 bases unmatched. The CDR3 runs 15 residues. CDR3 sequence: CASSLSGDRIHEQYF. The CDR3 coding sequence is TGTGCCAGCAGCTTATCGGGGGACAGGATCCACGAGCAGTACTTC.

The chain links TRBV28 to TRBJ2-3; D is possibly TRBD1 or TRBD2 (5 bases each). Trimming left V 1 base short and J 2 bases short, with 13 bases between. This CDR3 is built from 16 residues. Looked up from germline, CDR1 is MDHEN and CDR2 is SYDVKM. The CDR3 is CASSLSTGTPTDTQYF. Written as DNA, the CDR3 is TGTGCCAGCAGTTTATCTACCGGGACGCCCACAGATACGCAGTATTTT.

Written as DNA, the CDR3 is TGTGCCAGCCAGACCCAACCACTAGCGGGAGGTGGCGGGGAGCTGTTTTTT. It yields the protein CASQTQPLAGGGGELFF. The V call is TRBV27, the J call TRBJ2-2; 12 nucleotides match TRBD2. Germline CDR1 MNHEY, CDR2 SMNVEV (reference sequence). Trimming cost V 8 bases and J 7 bases; bases outside gene matches: 14. The CDR3 runs 17 residues.

This sequence joins TRBV2 and TRBJ2-1; 7 bases are a match to TRBD2. Trimming cost V 4 bases and J 5 bases; bases outside gene matches: 5. There are 14 residues in the CDR3. CDR1 is SNHLY and CDR2 is FYNNEI in the germline V gene. CDR3 residues: CASSVAGVDNEQFF. DNA of the CDR3: TGTGCCAGCAGTGTGGCGGGAGTAGACAATGAGCAGTTCTTC.

The rearrangement links TRBV4-1 to TRBJ2-1; 10 bases are shared with TRBD2. CDR3 length: 15 amino acids. The germline gives CDR1 MGHRA, CDR2 YSYEKL. V lost 4 bases, J lost 5 bases, and 5 bases stayed unmatched. DNA of the CDR3: TGCGCCAGCAGCCTAAGACTAGCGGGCAACAATGAGCAGTTCTTC. Its translation is CASSLRLAGNNEQFF.

This chain connects TRBV20-1 to TRBJ1-6, with 8 nucleotides matching TRBD1. Germline CDR1 reads DFQATT; CDR2 reads SNEGSKA (reference sequence). V was pared by 6 bases and J by 0 bases, with 10 bases of the junction left unmatched. The CDR3 has 17 amino acids. The CDR3 reads CSALGQDSFSYNSPLHF. The CDR3 bases are TGCAGTGCGTTGGGACAGGACAGCTTCTCCTATAATTCACCCCTCCACTTT.

The chain uses TRBV9 and TRBJ2-2, with 7 bases matching TRBD1. This CDR3 comprises 17 residues. Trimming at V came to 0 bases and at J to 5 bases, leaving 10 bases not matched to a gene. The germline gives CDR1 SGDLS, CDR2 YYNGEE. CDR3: CASSVAARGGGTGELFF. The CDR3 DNA reads TGTGCCAGCAGCGTAGCGGCTAGAGGGGGCGGGACCGGGGAGCTGTTTTTT.

The genes are TRBV11-2 and TRBJ2-7, with 11 nucleotides matching TRBD2. The CDR3 runs 16 residues. V lost 5 bases, J lost 3 bases, and 9 bases stayed unmatched. Germline V CDR1 and CDR2: SGHAT, FQNNGV. The CDR3 loop reads CASSNRTSGPLYEQYF. CDR3 DNA sequence: TGTGCCAGCAGCAACCGGACTAGCGGGCCACTCTACGAGCAGTACTTC.

This clonotype was observed once. The V and J genes are TRBV12-3 or TRBV12-4 and TRBJ2-1; TRBD2 is a possible D gene (6 bases). V lost 7 bases to trimming and J lost 9 bases, with 13 bases between them. CDR3 length: 12 amino acids. The CDR3 DNA reads TGTGCCAGCACGTCGGGAGTCACTGAGCAGTTCTTC. Its protein is CASTSGVTEQFF.

The gene calls are TRBV7-9 and TRBJ1-6, with D possibly TRBD1 on 5 matching bases. The V gene lost 5 bases and the J gene lost 10 bases, with 15 bases spanning the gap. The CDR3 sequence is 14 residues long. From germline, CDR1 is SEHNR and CDR2 FQNEAQ (reference sequence). This CDR3 is CASSPSGRGSPLHF. As DNA, the CDR3 is TGTGCCAGCAGCCCGTCGGGTAGGGGATCACCCCTCCACTTT. The full variable domain, with the rest looked up from reference TRBV7-9 and TRBJ1-6, is DTGVSQNPRHKITKRGQNVTFRCDPISEHNRLYWYRQTLGQGPEFLTYFQNEAQLEKSRLLSDRFSAERPKGSFSTLEIQRTEQGDSAMYLCASSPSGRGSPLHFGNGTRLTVT.

This clonotype was observed once. This rearrangement joins TRBV11-2 to TRBJ2-1, with D unclear. The V gene's germline CDR1 is SGHAT and CDR2 FQNNGV. V was pared by 1 base and J by 9 bases, with 7 bases between. The CDR3 consists of 12 residues. CDR3 DNA sequence: TGTGCCAGCAGCTTAGTGTATGTTGAGCAGTTCTTC. It is translated as CASSLVYVEQFF.

This chain uses TRBV13 with TRBJ2-5; D unresolved. V lost 3 bases and J lost 5, with 16 bases in between. The CDR3 is made up of 15 amino acids. CDR1 and CDR2 from the germline V gene are PRHDT and FYEKMQ (reference sequence). The CDR3 nucleotides read TGTGCCAGCAGCTTCCGGGTGGAAGCCCGGGAGACCCAGTACTTC. Protein product: CASSFRVEARETQYF.